This TCR beta chain was sequenced for a study of naive and memory T cell subsets (dated by TCRdb to 2015 to 2018). In the study overall: Sorted naive and memory T cell subsets from peripheral blood were analyzed in the study using a UMI-based, open-source pipeline for TCR alpha and beta sequencing. Complete agreement was observed between the functional CMV T cell responses and the IgG serology results. RNA was DNase-treated and reverse transcribed with TCR constant-region primers, mostly using SuperScript III. What the authors observed across the whole study: RNA-based TCR counts may be influenced by expression changes linked to T cell activation and differentiation. TCR abundance followed a power law with an exponent that was different for naive and memory subsets but consistent across the three individuals. A clonotype was defined as a single alpha or beta chain sequence rather than as a paired alpha/beta receptor. After error correction, only a single occurrence was seen for over 85% of naive TCR sequences, so much steeper abundance distributions were produced than in memory subsets. In both CD4 and CD8 cells, the Gini index increased while Shannon and inverse Simpson diversity decreased from naive through CM, EM and EMRA. The repertoire findings for the naive and memory subsets could not be validated against a ground truth, as none was available.

The CDR3 has 16 amino acids, counting the end cysteine and phenylalanine. Of all the DNA, just the CDR3 is kept, 48 bases in frame from base 1. Sequences SGHVS (CDR1) and FQNEAQ (CDR2) are obtained from the germline V gene. The germline V and J ends show losses of 1 base and 2 bases respectively, and no gene match explains 4 bases of the junction. This clonotype was counted only a few times. The antigen it binds to is not known. Base qualities are missing; no much larger clone stands one base away. Libraries were made using UMI-ligation and nested PCR. The beta constant-region primer consisted of an equimolar mixture of two oligonucleotides that together covered TRBC1 and TRBC2. T4 RNA ligase 1 ligated a single-stranded oligonucleotide carrying the SP2 primer and a 12-nucleotide UMI to the cDNA 3' end. Four rounds of PCR, combining the SP2 primer with nested alpha and beta constant-region primers, were used to amplify the ligated cDNA. The ligation reaction was kept at 16 degrees C for about 20-24 hours. PCR2 was typically run as a SYBR Green qPCR and stopped at a predetermined threshold to prevent over-amplification. Every purification after the first one was done using Agencourt AMPure XP magnetic beads. Libraries were quantified by Qubit and checked on a TapeStation, with a main peak expected near 650 bp. Pooled libraries were sequenced on an Illumina MiSeq with v2 2x251 paired-end kits, typically giving roughly 0.9-2.1 million reads per sample. Each sample's library went into the pool at approximately 4.2 nM, and roughly 5-7.5% PhiX was added to help with cluster recognition. Per the authors' processing: V and J genes were assigned to Demultiplexor-processed FASTQ reads by Decombinator through tag matching, with a single base-pair mismatch being allowed. Collapsinator used UMIs to correct both sequencing errors and frequency errors arising from PCR heterogeneity. CDR3Translator translated TCRs and extracted CDR3s from the conserved cysteine to the FGXG phenylalanine, flagging non-productive sequences. Gini, Shannon entropy and inverse Simpson indices were calculated on repertoires that had been subsampled to equal numbers of UMI-defined TCRs. Within the linear range, a power law was fitted by maximum likelihood to the distributions of clonotype abundance. For one naive CD8 sample, the pipeline and MIGEC produced similar UMI counts, unique TCR numbers and clonal distributions. The repertoires were searched for some 7,300 CMV-associated CDR3 sequences that had been compiled from VDJdb and a published dataset. TCRdb reran the public reads through fastp at Q25 and MiXCR, keeping productive beta chains. Each entry is one CDR3 protein sequence, shown with its most common DNA and genes. Here the V and J calls rest on TCRdb's processing, not on the authors' analysis. This sample is represented by around 40,000 distinct CDR3 sequences; about 14% of them were singletons. The ten top clones hold around 20% of the sample.

TCR alpha and beta chain libraries were amplified separately from the second PCR step onward. CMV status of each donor was established by measuring IFNgamma production from CD4+ T cells after fresh PBMCs were stimulated overnight with CMV viral lysate. Miltenyi beads were used first to positively select CD4 T cells, and CD8 T cells were then positively selected from the CD4-negative fraction. Cells were stained for CD3, CD4, CD8, CD45RA, CD27 and a live/dead dye and were sorted on a BD Aria II into four subsets based on CD45RA and CD27. For sorting, CD45RA-CD27- cells were defined as effector memory cells, while CD45RA+CD27- cells were defined as EMRA cells. Blood came from a few healthy volunteers, each fractionated into CD4 and CD8 T cells and then into four differentiation subsets. About 0.11 L of peripheral blood was taken from each donor, and PBMC were separated by density-gradient centrifugation on Ficoll-Paque PLUS. Sorted cells were lysed in RLT buffer, after which RNA was extracted using a Qiagen RNeasy kit and stored at -80 degrees C.

Specimen: effector memory CD4+ T cells from blood. This sample's cell subset or site label indicates: effector memory, CD45RA- CD27-. The chain is assembled from TRBV7-8 and TRBJ2-2; a stretch of 7 junction bases matches TRBD1. The receptor comes from a human donor in good health. DNA sequence: TGTGCCAGCAGCTTAGTGGGACAGCCTAACACCGGGGAGCTGTTTTTT. This yields the protein CASSLVGQPNTGELFF.